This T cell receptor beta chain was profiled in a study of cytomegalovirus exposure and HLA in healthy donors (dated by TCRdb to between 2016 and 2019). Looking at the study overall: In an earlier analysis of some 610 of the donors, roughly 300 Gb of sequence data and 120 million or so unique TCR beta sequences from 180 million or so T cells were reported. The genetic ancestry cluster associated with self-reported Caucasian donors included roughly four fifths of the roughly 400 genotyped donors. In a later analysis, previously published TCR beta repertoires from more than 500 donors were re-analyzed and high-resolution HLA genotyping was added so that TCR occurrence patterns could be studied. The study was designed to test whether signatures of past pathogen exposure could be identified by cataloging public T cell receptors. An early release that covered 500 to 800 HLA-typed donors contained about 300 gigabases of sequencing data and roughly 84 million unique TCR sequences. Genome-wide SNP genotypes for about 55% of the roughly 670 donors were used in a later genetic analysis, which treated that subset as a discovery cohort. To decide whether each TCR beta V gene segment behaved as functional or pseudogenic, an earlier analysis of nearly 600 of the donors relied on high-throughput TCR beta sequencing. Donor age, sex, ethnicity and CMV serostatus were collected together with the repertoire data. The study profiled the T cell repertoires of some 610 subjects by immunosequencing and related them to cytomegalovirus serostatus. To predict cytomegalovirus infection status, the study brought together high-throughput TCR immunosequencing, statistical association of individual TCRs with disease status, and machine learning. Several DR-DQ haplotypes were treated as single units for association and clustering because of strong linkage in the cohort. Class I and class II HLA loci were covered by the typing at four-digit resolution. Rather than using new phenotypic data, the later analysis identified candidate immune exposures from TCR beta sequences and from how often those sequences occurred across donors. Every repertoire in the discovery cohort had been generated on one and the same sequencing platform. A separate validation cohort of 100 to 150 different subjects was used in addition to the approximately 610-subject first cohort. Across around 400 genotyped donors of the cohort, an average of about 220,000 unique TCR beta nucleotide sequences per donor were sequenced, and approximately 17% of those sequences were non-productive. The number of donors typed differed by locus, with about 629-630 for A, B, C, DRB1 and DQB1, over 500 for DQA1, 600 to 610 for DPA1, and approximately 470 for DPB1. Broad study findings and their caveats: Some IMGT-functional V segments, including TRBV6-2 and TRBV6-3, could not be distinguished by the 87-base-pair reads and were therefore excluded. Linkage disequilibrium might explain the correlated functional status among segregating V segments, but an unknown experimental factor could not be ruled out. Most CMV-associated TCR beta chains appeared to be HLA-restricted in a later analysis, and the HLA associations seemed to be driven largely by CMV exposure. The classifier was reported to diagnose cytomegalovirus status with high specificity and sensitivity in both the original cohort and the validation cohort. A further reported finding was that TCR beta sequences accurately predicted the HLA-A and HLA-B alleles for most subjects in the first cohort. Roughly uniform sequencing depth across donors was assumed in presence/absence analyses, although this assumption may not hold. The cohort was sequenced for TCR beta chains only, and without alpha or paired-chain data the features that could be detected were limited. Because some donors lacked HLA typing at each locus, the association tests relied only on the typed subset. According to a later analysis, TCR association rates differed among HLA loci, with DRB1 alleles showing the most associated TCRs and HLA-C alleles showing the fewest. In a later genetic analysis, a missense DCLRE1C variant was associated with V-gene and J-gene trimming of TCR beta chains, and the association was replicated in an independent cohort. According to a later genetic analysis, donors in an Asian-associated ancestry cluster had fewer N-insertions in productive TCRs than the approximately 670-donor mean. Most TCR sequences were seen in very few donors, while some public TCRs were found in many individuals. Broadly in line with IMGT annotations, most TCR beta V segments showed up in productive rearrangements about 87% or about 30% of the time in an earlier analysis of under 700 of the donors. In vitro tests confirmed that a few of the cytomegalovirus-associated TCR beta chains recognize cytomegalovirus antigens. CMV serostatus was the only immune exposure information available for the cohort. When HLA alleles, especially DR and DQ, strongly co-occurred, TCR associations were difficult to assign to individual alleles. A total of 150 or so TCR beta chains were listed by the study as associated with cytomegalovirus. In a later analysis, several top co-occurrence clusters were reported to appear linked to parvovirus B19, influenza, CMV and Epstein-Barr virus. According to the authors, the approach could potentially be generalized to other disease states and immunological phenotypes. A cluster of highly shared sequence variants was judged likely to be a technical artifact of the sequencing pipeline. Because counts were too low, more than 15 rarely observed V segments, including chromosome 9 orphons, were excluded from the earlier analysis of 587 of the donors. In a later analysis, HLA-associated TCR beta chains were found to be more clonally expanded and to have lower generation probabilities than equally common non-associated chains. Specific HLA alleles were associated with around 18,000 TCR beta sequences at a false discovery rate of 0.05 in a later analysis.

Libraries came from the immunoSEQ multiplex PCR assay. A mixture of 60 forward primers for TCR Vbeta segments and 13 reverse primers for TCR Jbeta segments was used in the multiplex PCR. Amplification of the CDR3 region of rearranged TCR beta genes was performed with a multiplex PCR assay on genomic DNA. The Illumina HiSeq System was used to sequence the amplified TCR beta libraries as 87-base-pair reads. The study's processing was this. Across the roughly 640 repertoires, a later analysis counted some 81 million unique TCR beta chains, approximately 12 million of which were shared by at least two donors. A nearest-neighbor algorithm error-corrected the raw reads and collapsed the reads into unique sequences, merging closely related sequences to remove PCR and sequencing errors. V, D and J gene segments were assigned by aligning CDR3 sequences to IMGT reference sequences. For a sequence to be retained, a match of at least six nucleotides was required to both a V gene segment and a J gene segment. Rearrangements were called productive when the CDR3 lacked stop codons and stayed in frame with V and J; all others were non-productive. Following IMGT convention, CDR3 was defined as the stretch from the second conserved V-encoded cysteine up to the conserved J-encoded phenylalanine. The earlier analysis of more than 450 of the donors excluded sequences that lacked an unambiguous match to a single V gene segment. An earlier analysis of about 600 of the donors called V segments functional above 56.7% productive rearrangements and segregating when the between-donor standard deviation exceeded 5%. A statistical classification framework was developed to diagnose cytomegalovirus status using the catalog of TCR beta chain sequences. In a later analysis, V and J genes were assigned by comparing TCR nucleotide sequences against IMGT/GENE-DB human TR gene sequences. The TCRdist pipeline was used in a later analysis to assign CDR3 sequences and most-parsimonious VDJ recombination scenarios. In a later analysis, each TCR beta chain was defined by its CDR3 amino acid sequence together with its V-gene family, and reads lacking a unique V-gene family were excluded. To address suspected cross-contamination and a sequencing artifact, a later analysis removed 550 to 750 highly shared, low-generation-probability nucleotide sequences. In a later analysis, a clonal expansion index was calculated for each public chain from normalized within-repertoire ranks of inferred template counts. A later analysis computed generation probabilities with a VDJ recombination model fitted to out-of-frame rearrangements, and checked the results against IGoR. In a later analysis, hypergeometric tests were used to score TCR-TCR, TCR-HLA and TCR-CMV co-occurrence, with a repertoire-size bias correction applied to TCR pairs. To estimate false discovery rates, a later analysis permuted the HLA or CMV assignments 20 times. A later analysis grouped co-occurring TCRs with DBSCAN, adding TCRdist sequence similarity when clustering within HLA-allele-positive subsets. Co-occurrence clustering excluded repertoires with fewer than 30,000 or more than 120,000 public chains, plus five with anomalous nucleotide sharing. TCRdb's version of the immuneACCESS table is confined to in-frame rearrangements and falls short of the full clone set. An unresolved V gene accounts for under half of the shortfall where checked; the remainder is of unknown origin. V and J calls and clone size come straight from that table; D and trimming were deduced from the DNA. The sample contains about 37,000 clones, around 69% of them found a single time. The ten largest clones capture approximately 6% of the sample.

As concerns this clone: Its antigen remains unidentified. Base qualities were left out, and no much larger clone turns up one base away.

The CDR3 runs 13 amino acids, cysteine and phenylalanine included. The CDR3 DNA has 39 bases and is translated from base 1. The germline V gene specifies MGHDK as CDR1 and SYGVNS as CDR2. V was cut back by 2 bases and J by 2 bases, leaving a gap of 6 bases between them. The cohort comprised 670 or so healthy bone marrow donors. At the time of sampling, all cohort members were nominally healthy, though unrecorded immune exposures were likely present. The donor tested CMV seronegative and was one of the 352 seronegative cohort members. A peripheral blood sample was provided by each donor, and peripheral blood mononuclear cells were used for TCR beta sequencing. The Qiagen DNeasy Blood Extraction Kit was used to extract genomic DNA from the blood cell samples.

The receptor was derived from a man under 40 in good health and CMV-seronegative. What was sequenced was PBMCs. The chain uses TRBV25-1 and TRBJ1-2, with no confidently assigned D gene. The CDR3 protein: CASSEPGNYGYTF. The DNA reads TGTGCCAGCAGTGAACCGGGGAACTATGGCTACACCTTC.